This T cell receptor (beta chain) was recovered during a study of shared clonotypes between healthy human individuals (dated by TCRdb to the early 2020s). Some background on the complete study: The cohort comprised a couple of women and three men aged 18 to 49 years. For each donor, CD4 naive and CD4 memory were each given three plates, CD8 naive was given two plates, and CD8 memory was given one plate. Blood TCR repertoires of five healthy adults were deeply sequenced to estimate repertoire size and the extent of clonotype sharing between individuals. To increase sequencing depth and limit assay-specific biases, different laboratories used diverse techniques to prepare libraries and sequence TCR repertoires. Per donor, leukapheresis produced somewhere between about 0.94 and 9.5 billion PBMCs.

Using the deep immunoSEQ assay, TCR CDR3 regions were amplified from genomic DNA by multiplex PCR. For each cell subset, the extracted genomic DNA was distributed evenly across all wells of several immunoSEQ 96-well plates, and each plate served as one replicate. For sorted subsets, each replicate PCR was loaded with 200 ng genomic DNA, equivalent to approximately 27,000 T cell genomes. The purified libraries were quantified using a Qubit 3.0 fluorometer, sized with a Bioanalyzer 2100, and then quantified again using the KAPA Library Quantification kit. A separate single-read 150-cycle Illumina NextSeq 550 flow cell was used to sequence each immunoSEQ 96-well plate. The source study handled its data this way. Because the immunoSEQ output held only junctional sequences and lacked quality scores, the filtering could not match the filtering applied to full-length reads. To assign V/J genes and CDR3, sequences were annotated against IMGT germline references using PyIR, a Python wrapper for IgBLAST v1.9. Reads were removed for weak V/J assignments (E-value above 1e-6), missing CDR3, stop codons, out-of-frame junctions, or ambiguous translated residues. A V3J clonotype was defined by an identical inferred V gene, J gene, and CDR3 amino acid sequence. Percentage overlap between repertoires was computed as shared unique clonotypes divided by the size of the smaller repertoire. Repertoire richness was assessed with RTK rarefaction, the Chao1 estimator, and Recon v2.1 estimates of unobserved clonotypes. OLGA was used to compute generation probabilities for all TCRbeta clonotypes that the gDNA method yielded from a handful of donors. In TCRdb, the immuneACCESS table is reduced to in-frame sequences with V and J assigned. These tables do not hold every clone; where another copy was compared, an unresolved V gene accounts for under half, and the others remain unexplained. The V and J calls and clone size come from that table; D and trimming were worked out from the DNA. This sample has 1.5 million to 2.5 million clones in its table, and about 94% of those were observed once. Around 1.2% of the sample is in the top ten clones.

Here is what the overall study found, with its caveats: Estimated clonotype richness was generally larger for naive than for memory subsets. Sampling was restricted to blood, and TCR repertoires in tissues likely differ from the TCR repertoires found in blood. Based on pairwise subsampling, the degree of clonotype sharing among donors was expected to be affected by sequencing depth. Compared with non-shared clonotypes, the clonotypes found in all four sorted-subset donors had higher generation probabilities. Rarefaction of sorted-subset datasets indicated incomplete sequencing despite the large sequencing depth. Because the study included only a small number of donors, the genetic and exposure-history diversity represented was limited. When a handful of donors were compared, the shared fraction of clonotypes was about 5% for naive CD4, around 3.5% for naive CD8, roughly 2.5% for memory CD4, and less than 0.45% for memory CD8.

Trimming takes 0 bases from V and 10 bases from J, and the germline ends sit 20 bases apart. CDR1 and CDR2 are read off the germline V gene as SGHRS and YFSETQ. Its CDR3 holds 17 amino acids, cysteine through phenylalanine. Only the CDR3 part of the read is kept: 51 bases, read in frame from the first base. A remark on this clone: What antigen it recognizes has not been identified. No base-level quality is on record; no much larger clone is a single base apart.

CD8 naive samples were CD45RO-negative cells positively selected for CCR7, giving a CD45RA+CCR7+ population that excluded TemRA cells. Healthy HIV-negative adults with no recently reported acute infections or vaccinations were included as donors. Only Caucasian adults living in Nashville, Tennessee, USA were represented among the donors. After blood collection by leukapheresis, PBMCs were isolated using Ficoll-Histopaque density gradient centrifugation and then cryopreserved in the vapor phase of liquid nitrogen. Analytical flow cytometry was used to check the purity and quantity of each magnetically sorted T cell population. Genomic DNA was isolated from each sorted fraction and quantified by UV absorbance on a Nanodrop 2000c.

The rearrangement joined TRBV5-1 to TRBJ1-6; the D gene remains uncertain. Material for sequencing was naive CD8+ T cells sorted from blood. Explained via the paper, the cell subset or site label denotes: CD45RA+CCR7+. The sequence derives from a man aged 18 to 29 in good health. In nucleotide form, the sequence is TGCGCCAGCAGCTTGGGGGTCCGGCAGGATCCACAATCACCCCTCCACTTT. Its protein is CASSLGVRQDPQSPLHF.